Below are 9 T cell receptor beta chains sequenced from a single sample in a study of T-cell memory formation after mild COVID-19. Each CDR3 protein gets one entry after TCRdb re-called the 5' RACE reads with MiXCR. The sample shows around 510,000 distinct CDR3 sequences, about a fifth of them seen only once. Specimen: PBMCs or a T cell subset sorted from them (not recorded which). Every receptor here comes from an adult woman who had mild COVID-19 (a few samples of this study predate the infection). Cell type and time point are not known.

This clonotype has at least ten counts. V gene TRBV6-2 or TRBV6-3 combines with J gene TRBJ2-1; D is unresolved. This CDR3 is 15 amino acids long. Germline assignment: CDR1 MNHEY and CDR2 SVGEGT. The germline V and J ends were trimmed by 2 bases and 0 bases, with 8 bases remaining between them. The CDR3 spells CASSYKESSYNEQFF. In DNA, the CDR3 is TGTGCCAGCAGTTACAAGGAGTCCTCCTACAATGAGCAGTTCTTC.

In its sample, this clonotype was seen a few times. The V and J genes are TRBV10-3 and TRBJ2-2, with D hard to call. V lost 9 bases and J 4 bases, leaving 15 bases between the germline ends. Germline V lookup: CDR1 ENHRY, CDR2 SYGVKD. The CDR3 is 14 amino acids. The CDR3 DNA reads as TGTGCCATGAGACGGCCGTCGGGCACCGGGGAGCTGTTTTTT. Protein: CAMRRPSGTGELFF.

The chain combines TRBV5-1 with TRBJ2-7, with D perhaps matching TRBD1 or TRBD2 (5 bases each). CDR1 and CDR2 (germline): SGHRS, YFSETQ. V was cut by 0 bases and J by 6 bases, with 16 bases left in between. The CDR3 totals 15 residues. The CDR3 DNA follows: TGCGCCAGCAGCTTGGAGGGGACCCCCGCTCTCGAGCAGTACTTC. Its translation: CASSLEGTPALEQYF.

The rearrangement uses TRBV4-2 and TRBJ2-2; TRBD2 matches at 9 bases. The CDR3 covers 15 residues. V lost 1 base and J lost 11; bases outside the gene matches: 8. Germline loops: CDR1 LGHNA, CDR2 YNFKEQ. The CDR3 DNA is TGTGCCAGCAGCCAAGGTGGGGGACTAGCAGACGAGCTGTTTTTT. It translates to CASSQGGGLADELFF.

This clonotype showed up many times. This chain uses TRBV4-1 with TRBJ2-7; D possibly corresponds to TRBD2 (6 bases). This CDR3 has 14 residues. Trimming pared 4 bases from V and 3 bases from J, leaving 13 bases between. Looked up from germline, CDR1 is MGHRA and CDR2 is YSYEKL. CDR3 in DNA: TGCGCCAGCAGCCCCAGCCCGCGGGGCTACGAGCAGTACTTC. Amino acid sequence: CASSPSPRGYEQYF.

The CDR3, as DNA: TGTGCCAGCAGTGAGAGGAGGGTACCCCGAGAGACCCAGTACTTC. It encodes CASSERRVPRETQYF. The V gene is TRBV2, the J gene TRBJ2-5; a possible D gene is TRBD2 (6 bases). Germline V gene lookup returns CDR1 SNHLY and CDR2 FYNNEI. V dropped 3 bases and J dropped 4 bases, with 15 bases sitting between them. The CDR3 covers 15 residues.

The chain is built from TRBV29-1 and TRBJ2-1, with 7 bases that match TRBD1. The CDR3 loop spans 12 amino acids. The germline V gene has CDR1 SQVTM and CDR2 ANQGSEA. The junction had 2 bases not matched to a gene; V was cut back by 4 bases and J by 5 bases. Written as DNA, the CDR3 is TGCAGCGTTGGGGACAGAGACAATGAGCAGTTCTTC. It specifies CSVGDRDNEQFF.

This clonotype has just a few counts. DNA for the CDR3: TGTGCCAGCAGCCAAAAAAAGGGACTAGCGGTCACAGATACGCAGTATTTT. This sequence encodes CASSQKKGLAVTDTQYF. V and J are TRBV7-3 and TRBJ2-3, with 11 nucleotides matching TRBD2. V lost 5 bases, J lost 2 bases, and 9 bases stayed unmatched. The germline V gene has CDR1 SGHTA and CDR2 FQGTGA. The CDR3 totals 17 residues.

V and J are TRBV5-4 and TRBJ1-4, with a tentative D call TRBD1 (6 bases). This CDR3 spans 15 amino acids. CDR1 and CDR2 from the germline V gene are SGHNT and YYREEE (reference sequence). V was cut by 4 bases and J by 3 bases, with 13 bases left in between. CDR3 amino acids: CASSLQGAPNEKLFF. The CDR3 DNA reads as TGTGCCAGCAGCCTACAGGGAGCCCCTAATGAAAAACTGTTTTTT.